This is a list of T cell receptor beta chains from one sample in a study of CD4 T cells in relation to SARS-CoV-2 and coronaviruses. No antigen is known for these receptors. Clones were sequenced by immunoSEQ multiplex PCR, and TCRdb holds only the in-frame ones, with some missing. This table holds 25,000 to 35,000 clones, 60% to 85% found once. Sequenced input: CD4+ T cells from PBMCs, cultured in vitro. The source is a human donor in good health. CDR3s include the opening cysteine and the closing phenylalanine or tryptophan. D genes are given only for firm matches. Expanded clones get a size class; other rows say once, few or many, or leave the size out.

NA	TRBV6-5	TRBJ2-1	NA	CASSHRTTSYNEQFF	TGTGCCAGCAGCCACAGGACTACCTCCTACAATGAGCAGTTCTTC
TRBD1	TRBV28	TRBJ1-1	NA	CASSRGQGRGNTEAFF	TGTGCCAGCAGTCGAGGACAGGGGAGGGGTAACACTGAAGCTTTCTTT
NA	TRBV5-1	TRBJ2-7	NA	CASSLGYEQYF	TGCGCCAGCAGCTTGGGTTACGAGCAGTACTTC
TRBD1	TRBV10-3	TRBJ1-1	NA	CAIRRDSEAFF	TGTGCCATCAGGAGGGACAGTGAAGCTTTCTTT
NA	TRBV18	TRBJ2-3	NA	CASSPRRTDTQYF	TGTGCCAGCTCACCTCGTCGCACAGATACGCAGTATTTT
NA	TRBV5-1	TRBJ2-7	NA	CASSLEGRPPDEQYF	TGCGCCAGCAGCTTGGAGGGACGACCCCCGGACGAGCAGTACTTC
NA	TRBV7-3	TRBJ2-1	NA	CASSPQRSGVNEQFF	TGTGCCAGCAGCCCCCAGCGCAGTGGAGTTAATGAGCAGTTCTTC
NA	TRBV3-1/TRBV3-2	TRBJ1-5	NA	CASSHGQTYSNQPQHF	TGTGCCAGCAGCCACGGGCAGACATATAGCAATCAGCCCCAGCATTTT
NA	TRBV7-9	TRBJ1-1	few	CASSWGTHTEAFF	TGTGCCAGCAGCTGGGGGACACACACTGAAGCTTTCTTT
NA	TRBV3-1/TRBV3-2	TRBJ2-2	NA	CASSPRGQLNTGELFF	TGTGCCAGCAGCCCTCGAGGACAGTTGAACACCGGGGAGCTGTTTTTT
NA	TRBV6-2/TRBV6-3	TRBJ2-7	NA	CASSYGRTVSYEQYF	TGTGCCAGCAGTTACGGACGGACGGTCTCCTACGAGCAGTACTTC
NA	TRBV10-3	TRBJ1-3	NA	CAARQTSSGNTIYF	TGTGCCGCGCGACAGACCAGCTCTGGAAACACCATATATTTT
NA	TRBV5-1	TRBJ1-5	NA	CASSLTGSVDQPQHF	TGCGCCAGCAGCTTAACAGGGTCGGTGGATCAGCCCCAGCATTTT
NA	TRBV4-2	TRBJ2-1	NA	CASSQDQQGVNNEQFF	TGTGCCAGCAGCCAAGATCAACAGGGTGTCAACAATGAGCAGTTCTTC
NA	TRBV7-2	TRBJ1-2	NA	CASSLARVGNYGYTF	TGTGCCAGCAGCTTAGCCCGAGTAGGGAACTATGGCTACACCTTC
NA	TRBV6-5	TRBJ1-3	NA	CASRRGGGNTIYF	TGTGCCAGCAGACGGGGTGGAGGAAACACCATATATTTT